These 7 T cell receptor beta chains came from one sample sequenced in a study of CD8 T cells in ankylosing spondylitis. TCRdb itself ran the 5' RACE reads through MiXCR, one entry per CDR3 protein. The sample includes 270,000 or so distinct CDR3 sequences, about 18% seen only once; the top ten take around 32%. The sequencing sample was made of blood, either unsorted or a sorted T cell fraction (not recorded which). The receptor source for this set is a male donor with ankylosing spondylitis or in good health (not recorded which).

V usage is TRBV3-1 and J usage is TRBJ2-7; D call uncertain. This CDR3 spans 14 amino acids. Germline CDR1 and CDR2: LGHDT and YNNKEL (reference sequence). The V end lost 1 base, the J end lost 2 bases, and 9 bases lay between the germline ends. In nucleotides, the CDR3 is TGTGCCAGCAGCCAAGCTTGGGCAGCCTACGAGCAGTACTTC. Protein sequence: CASSQAWAAYEQYF.

The V and J genes are TRBV6-1 and TRBJ2-7, with TRBD2 matching 9 bases. The V segment lost 4 bases and the J segment 3 bases; nucleotides outside the gene matches: 10. The CDR3 spans 16 residues. Germline lookup yields CDR1 MNHNS and CDR2 SASEGT. The DNA of the CDR3 is TGTGCCAGCAGTGCACCGATAGCGGGAGAAGGCTACGAGCAGTACTTC. It is translated as CASSAPIAGEGYEQYF.

The V and J genes are TRBV12-3 or TRBV12-4 and TRBJ1-4; D gene ambiguous. V was pared by 4 bases and J by 0 bases, with 9 bases between. The CDR3 totals 15 residues. The CDR3 spells CASSSRVATNEKLFF. CDR3 sequence (DNA): TGTGCCAGCAGTTCCCGGGTCGCAACTAATGAAAAACTGTTTTTT.

There are a few counts of this clonotype. The J gene is TRBJ2-1, the V gene TRBV9; D is ambiguous. CDR3 length: 13 amino acids. V shed 3 bases and J shed 4 bases, with 8 bases lying between them. Germline loops: CDR1 SGDLS, CDR2 YYNGEE. The CDR3 DNA reads as TGTGCCAGCAGCGAAGCCGCTTACAATGAGCAGTTCTTC. This sequence encodes CASSEAAYNEQFF.

This clonotype turned up a few times. V gene TRBV13 combines with J gene TRBJ2-1; TRBD2 might be the D (6 bases). Germline V gives CDR1 PRHDT, CDR2 FYEKMQ (reference sequence). Deletions cut 5 bases from V and 0 bases from J, with 11 bases between. This CDR3 is 15 amino acids long. CDR3 protein: CASSAGLPSYNEQFF. CDR3 sequence (DNA): TGTGCCAGCAGCGCGGGACTCCCCTCCTACAATGAGCAGTTCTTC.

The chain has TRBV4-3 and TRBJ2-1, with D tentatively TRBD2 (5 bases). Germline V lookup: CDR1 LGHNA, CDR2 YSLEER. The ends were cut back, 1 base at V and 1 base at J, with 8 bases in the middle. There are 15 residues in the CDR3. This CDR3 is CASSQARTSYNEQFF. The CDR3 DNA is TGCGCCAGCAGCCAAGCCAGGACTTCCTACAATGAGCAGTTCTTC.

V gene TRBV20-1 combines with J gene TRBJ2-5, with a tentative D call TRBD2 (5 bases). CDR3 length equals 17 residues. Germline V CDR1 and CDR2: DFQATT, SNEGSKA (reference sequence). Trimming cost V 6 bases and J 0 bases, with 23 bases left between them. CDR3 sequence: CSAAPGSRTQYQETQYF. In DNA form, the CDR3 reads TGCAGTGCCGCCCCGGGGTCCAGGACTCAATACCAAGAGACCCAGTACTTC.